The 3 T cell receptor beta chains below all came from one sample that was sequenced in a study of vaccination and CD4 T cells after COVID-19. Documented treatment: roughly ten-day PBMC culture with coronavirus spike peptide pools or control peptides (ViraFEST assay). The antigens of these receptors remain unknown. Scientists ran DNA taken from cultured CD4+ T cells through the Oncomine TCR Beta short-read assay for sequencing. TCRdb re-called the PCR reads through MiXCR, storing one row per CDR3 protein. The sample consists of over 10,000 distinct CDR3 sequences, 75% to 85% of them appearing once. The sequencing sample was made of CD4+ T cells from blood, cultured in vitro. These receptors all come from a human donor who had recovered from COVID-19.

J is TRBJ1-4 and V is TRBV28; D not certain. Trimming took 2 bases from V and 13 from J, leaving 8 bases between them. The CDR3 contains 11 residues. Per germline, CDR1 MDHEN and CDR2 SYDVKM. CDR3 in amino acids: CASSLGRGLFF. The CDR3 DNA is TGTGCCAGCAGTTTAGGGCGTGGACTGTTTTTT.

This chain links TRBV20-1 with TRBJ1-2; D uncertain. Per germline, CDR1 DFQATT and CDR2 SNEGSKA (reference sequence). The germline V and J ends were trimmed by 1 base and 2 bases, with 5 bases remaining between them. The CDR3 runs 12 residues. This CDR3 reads CSARVVNYGYTF. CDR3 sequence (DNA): TGCAGTGCTAGAGTAGTAAACTATGGCTACACCTTC.

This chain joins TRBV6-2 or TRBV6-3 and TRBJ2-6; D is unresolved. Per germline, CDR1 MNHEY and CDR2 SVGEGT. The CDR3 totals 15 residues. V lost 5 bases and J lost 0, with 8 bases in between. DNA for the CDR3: TGTGCCAGCAGTGGACGTTACTCTGGGGCCAACGTCCTGACTTTC. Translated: CASSGRYSGANVLTF.